Each of the 17 T cell receptor beta chains below was sequenced from the same sample in a study of monozygotic twins with cystic fibrosis. Using immunoSEQ multiplex PCR, the repertoire was profiled, and TCRdb retains in-frame clones only, with some absent. The sample includes 15,000 to 20,000 clones, 95% to 98% of them seen just once. The sample comprised blood. The receptors stem from a woman aged 25 to 45 with cystic fibrosis.

The rearrangement links TRBV5-4 to TRBJ2-3, with D unresolved. Deletions cut 2 bases from V and 0 bases from J, with 7 bases between. The V gene's germline CDR1 is SGHNT and CDR2 YYREEE (reference sequence). The CDR3 has 14 amino acids. CDR3: CASSLETSTDTQYF. In DNA form, the CDR3 reads TGTGCCAGCAGCTTAGAAACTAGCACAGATACGCAGTATTTT.

The gene calls are TRBV28 and TRBJ1-2; TRBD1 might be the D (6 bases). Between the trimmed V and J ends, which lost 6 bases and 5 bases, there was a span of 13 bases. The germline V gene has CDR1 MDHEN and CDR2 SYDVKM. CDR3 length: 13 amino acids. The CDR3 is CASSLGQGYGYTF. The CDR3 DNA reads as TGTGCCAGCAGCCTCGGGCAGGGGTATGGCTACACCTTC.

The chain combines TRBV5-4 with TRBJ2-5; D is perhaps TRBD2 (5 bases). CDR3 length equals 14 residues. Trimming cost V 4 bases and J 5 bases, with 15 bases left between them. Germline V gene lookup returns CDR1 SGHNT and CDR2 YYREEE (reference sequence). The CDR3 DNA follows: TGTGCCAGCAGCGCGTTCTGGGAGCGGGAGACCCAGTACTTC. This translates into CASSAFWERETQYF.

The chain links TRBV5-6 to TRBJ2-3; TRBD1 agrees at 7 bases. V was pared by 2 bases and J by 2 bases, with 11 bases of the junction left unmatched. Per the germline V gene, CDR1 is SGHDT and CDR2 is YYEEEE. This CDR3 is 17 amino acids long. The CDR3 spells CASSFKVTGTATDTQYF. For the CDR3, the DNA is TGTGCCAGCAGCTTCAAGGTGACAGGGACAGCCACAGATACGCAGTATTTT.

The chain has TRBV2 and TRBJ2-2; D ambiguous. The V end lost 6 bases, the J end lost 1 base, and 9 bases lay between the germline ends. The CDR3 spans 14 residues. The germline V gene encodes CDR1 SNHLY and CDR2 FYNNEI. The CDR3 bases are TGTGCCAGCAGCCTCGACCAGAACACCGGGGAGCTGTTTTTT. It encodes CASSLDQNTGELFF.

This rearrangement joins TRBV4-1 to TRBJ1-6; the D gene is possibly TRBD1 (5 bases). This CDR3 comprises 17 residues. V lost 1 base and J lost 10, with 20 bases in between. Germline assignment: CDR1 MGHRA and CDR2 YSYEKL. CDR3 nucleotide sequence: TGCGCCAGCAGCCAAGGTGGCAGGGTGGCACAAGGATCACCCCTCCACTTT. The encoded protein is CASSQGGRVAQGSPLHF.

The V and J genes are TRBV6-5 and TRBJ2-2; D may be TRBD2 (7 bases). Germline values: CDR1 MNHEY, CDR2 SVGAGI. The CDR3 spans 13 residues. The CDR3 DNA reads as TGTGGGGGGGGGCTCCCGAACACCGGGGAGCTGTTTTTT. Protein: CGGGLPNTGELFF.

The rearrangement links TRBV6-5 to TRBJ2-7; 7 bases are a match to TRBD2. With 2 bases clipped from V and 9 bases from J, the junction kept 16 bases outside the gene matches. The CDR3 has 16 residues. Germline CDR1 is MNHEY and CDR2 is SVGAGI. CDR3: CASSYRWTSLTLGQYF. CDR3 DNA sequence: TGTGCCAGCAGTTACCGATGGACTAGTTTAACGTTGGGGCAGTACTTC.

The chain carries TRBV11-2 and TRBJ1-2; weak D call: TRBD1 (6 bases). Trimming pared 3 bases from V and 3 bases from J, leaving 14 bases between. The CDR3 runs 15 residues. Germline CDR1 is SGHAT and CDR2 is FQNNGV. CDR3: CASSLPYRVDYGYTF. The CDR3 nucleotides are TGTGCCAGCAGCTTGCCGTACAGGGTTGACTATGGCTACACCTTC. Together with reference TRBV11-2 and TRBJ1-2, the CDR3 gives the full variable domain: EAGVAQSPRYKIIEKRQSVAFWCNPISGHATLYWYQQILGQGPKLLIQFQNNGVVDDSQLPKDRFSAERLKGVDSTLKIQPAKLEDSAVYLCASSLPYRVDYGYTFGSGTRLTVV.

This chain links TRBV11-2 with TRBJ2-5; no clear D. CDR1 and CDR2 (germline): SGHAT, FQNNGV. CDR3 length: 14 residues. V was clipped by 8 bases and J by 1 base, with 14 bases between them. The CDR3 region has the DNA TGTGCCAGCTCAGGCAGCCATAGCCAAGAGACCCAGTACTTC. Its translation: CASSGSHSQETQYF.

J is TRBJ2-2 and V is TRBV6-1; a possible D gene is TRBD1 (6 bases). Trimming pared 8 bases from V and 7 bases from J, leaving 17 bases between. The CDR3 extends over 14 amino acids. Germline CDR1 reads MNHNS; CDR2 reads SASEGT. CDR3 bases: TGTGCCAGCTCTCTTGGGGACAACCTCGGGGAGCTGTTTTTT. Its translation: CASSLGDNLGELFF.

This clone has more than one count but fewer than ten. This chain uses TRBV6-5 with TRBJ1-4; D remains unclear. Germline V gene lookup returns CDR1 MNHEY and CDR2 SVGAGI. V lost 7 bases and J lost 3, with 9 bases in between. There are 13 residues in the CDR3. This chain's CDR3 is CASTRGPNEKLFF. Here the CDR3 DNA reads TGTGCCAGCACCCGAGGGCCTAATGAAAAACTGTTTTTT.

This chain links TRBV19 with TRBJ2-3; unclear D gene. The V gene lost 6 bases and the J gene lost 5 bases, with 15 bases spanning the gap. The CDR3 spans 14 residues. Per the germline V gene, CDR1 is LNHDA and CDR2 is SQIVND (reference sequence). This CDR3 is CASSRGRFRDTQYF. In DNA form, the CDR3 reads TGTGCCAGTAGCCGTGGTAGGTTCCGAGATACGCAGTATTTT.

This clone is a singleton in its sample. The chain joins TRBV7-2 to TRBJ1-1; unclear D gene. The CDR3 runs 12 residues. Germline V gives CDR1 SGHTA, CDR2 FQGNSA. Trimming cost V 3 bases and J 1 base, with 3 bases left between them. The CDR3 nucleotides are TGTGCCAGCAGCTTCCCGAACACTGAAGCTTTCTTT. Its protein product is CASSFPNTEAFF.

This chain uses TRBV5-4 with TRBJ2-3; the match to TRBD2 covers 12 bases. The germline V gene encodes CDR1 SGHNT and CDR2 YYREEE (reference sequence). J gave up 9 bases and V 0 bases, and 8 bases lay outside the gene matches. The CDR3 contains 16 residues. The DNA of the CDR3 is TGTGCCAGCAGCTTGGGGCTAGCGGGGGGGCCGGTGACGCAGTATTTT. Translated: CASSLGLAGGPVTQYF. The complete variable domain, with remaining parts taken from reference TRBV5-4 and TRBJ2-3, reads ETGVTQSPTHLIKTRGQQVTLRCSSQSGHNTVSWYQQALGQGPQFIFQYYREEENGRGNFPPRFSGLQFPNYSSELNVNALELDDSALYLCASSLGLAGGPVTQYFGPGTRLTVL.

The chain couples TRBV7-7 to TRBJ1-1; unclear D gene. This CDR3 is 13 amino acids long. V was clipped by 1 base and J by 2 bases, with 5 bases between them. Germline CDR1 is SSHAT and CDR2 is FNYEAQ (reference sequence). The CDR3 reads CASSLGRNTEAFF. Here the CDR3 DNA reads TGTGCCAGCAGCTTAGGGAGAAACACTGAAGCTTTCTTT.

This clone came up once. Here the CDR3 reads CASSRTGREETQYF. CDR3 DNA sequence: TGTGCCAGCAGCAGGACCGGGAGAGAAGAGACCCAGTACTTC. V gene TRBV5-4 combines with J gene TRBJ2-5, with D tentatively TRBD2 (6 bases). CDR1 and CDR2 from the germline V gene are SGHNT and YYREEE (reference sequence). The CDR3 is 14 amino acids. Trimming pared 4 bases from V and 3 bases from J, leaving 13 bases between.